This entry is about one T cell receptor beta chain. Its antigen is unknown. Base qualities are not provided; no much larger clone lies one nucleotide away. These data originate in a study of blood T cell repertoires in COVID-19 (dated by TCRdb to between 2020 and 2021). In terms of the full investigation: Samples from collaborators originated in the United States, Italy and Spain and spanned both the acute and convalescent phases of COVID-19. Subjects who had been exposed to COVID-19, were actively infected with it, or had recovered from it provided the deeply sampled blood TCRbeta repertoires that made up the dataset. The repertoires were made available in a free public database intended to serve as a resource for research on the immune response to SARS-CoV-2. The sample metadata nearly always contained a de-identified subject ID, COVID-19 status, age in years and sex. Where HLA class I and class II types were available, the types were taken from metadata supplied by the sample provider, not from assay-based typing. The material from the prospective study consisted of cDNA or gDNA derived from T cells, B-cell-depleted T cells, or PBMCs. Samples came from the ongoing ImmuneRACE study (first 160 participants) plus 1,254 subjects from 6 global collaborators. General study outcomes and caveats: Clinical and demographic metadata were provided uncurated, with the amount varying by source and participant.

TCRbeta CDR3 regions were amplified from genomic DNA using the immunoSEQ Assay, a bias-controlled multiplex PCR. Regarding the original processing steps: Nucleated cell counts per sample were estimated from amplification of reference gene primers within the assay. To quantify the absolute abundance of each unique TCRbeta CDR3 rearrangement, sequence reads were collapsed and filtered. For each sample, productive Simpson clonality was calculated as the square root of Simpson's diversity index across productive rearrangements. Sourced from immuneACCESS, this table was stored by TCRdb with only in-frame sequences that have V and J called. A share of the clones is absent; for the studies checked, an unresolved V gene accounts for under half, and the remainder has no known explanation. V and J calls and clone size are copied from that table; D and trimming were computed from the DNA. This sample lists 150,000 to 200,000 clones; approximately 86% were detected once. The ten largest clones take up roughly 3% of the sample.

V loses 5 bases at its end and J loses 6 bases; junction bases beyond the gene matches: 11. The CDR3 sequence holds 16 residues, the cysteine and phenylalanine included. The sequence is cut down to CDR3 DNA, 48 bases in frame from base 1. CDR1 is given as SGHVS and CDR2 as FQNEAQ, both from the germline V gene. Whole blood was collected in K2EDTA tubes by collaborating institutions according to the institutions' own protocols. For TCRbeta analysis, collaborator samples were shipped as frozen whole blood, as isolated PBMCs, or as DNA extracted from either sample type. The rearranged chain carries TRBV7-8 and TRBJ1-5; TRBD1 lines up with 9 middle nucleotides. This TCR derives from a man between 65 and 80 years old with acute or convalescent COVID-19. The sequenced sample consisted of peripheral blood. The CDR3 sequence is CASSLTGGTGIQPQHF. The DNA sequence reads TGTGCCAGCAGCCTGACGGGAGGGACAGGGATTCAGCCCCAGCATTTT.